These 24 T cell receptor beta chains originate from one sample sequenced in a study of tumor-infiltrating lymphocytes in primary liver carcinoma. Alongside blood RNA obtained from unsorted whole blood, germline DNA was also extracted. The investigators made TCR beta cDNA from roughly 460 ng total RNA, using a constant-region primer. Slightly modified ARM-PCR served as the procedure for the TCR beta libraries. These libraries came from three rounds of nested multiplex PCR. TRBV1-TRBV30 forward primers paired with a C-beta reverse primer drove the first two PCR rounds, roughly 10 cycles each. One entry per CDR3 protein, called by TCRdb with MiXCR from the multiplex PCR reads. The sample has about 320,000 distinct CDR3 sequences, over 55% seen once. Sequencing was performed on peripheral blood. Receptor source: a man in his forties or fifties with primary liver carcinoma and hepatitis B virus infection.

Worth noting for this clonotype: At one end, the junction sequence differs from germline, possibly due to a read error. The J gene is TRBJ2-7, the V gene TRBV29-1; tentatively, D is TRBD2 (7 bases). The CDR3 covers 11 residues. Germline CDR1 is SQVTM and CDR2 is ANQGSEA. The DNA for the CDR3 is TGCAGCGTGGGGGGGCCGGGGGAGCAATACTTC. It codes for CSVGGPGEQYF.

V usage is TRBV21-1 and J usage is TRBJ2-7; TRBD2, the table's D call, was not compared with the DNA. TRBV21-1 is recorded as a pseudogene. The CDR3 loop spans 10 amino acids. For the CDR3, the DNA is TGTGCCAGCAGCAGGGACTACTTCTACTTC. This translates into CASSRDYFYF.

This clonotype was found a few times. The chain couples TRBV10-3 to TRBJ2-1; 8 nucleotides match TRBD2. CDR3 length: 14 amino acids. The V gene's germline CDR1 is ENHRY and CDR2 SYGVKD. V gave up 6 bases and J gave up 4 bases; unmatched junction bases: 5. The CDR3 here is CAIRERESYNEQFF. The CDR3, as DNA: TGTGCCATCAGGGAGCGGGAGTCGTACAATGAGCAGTTCTTC.

This clonotype appeared many times. CDR3 loop: CARVAEAFF. CDR3 sequence (DNA): TGTGCCAGGGTAGCTGAAGCTTTCTTT. V gene TRBV6-1 combines with J gene TRBJ1-1; unclear D gene. Trimming cost V 9 bases and J 6 bases, with 5 bases left between them. The germline CDR1 and CDR2 sequences are MNHNS and SASEGT. The CDR3 is 9 amino acids.

On this clonotype: Since a much larger clone is just one base distant, this may be a read error. The chain carries TRBV12-3 or TRBV12-4 and TRBJ2-5; 10 nucleotides match TRBD2. The CDR3 runs to 16 residues. The CDR3 DNA follows: TGTGCCAGCAGTTTAAATCTAGCGGGAGCACGGGAGACCCAGTCCTTC. It is translated as CASSLNLAGARETQSF.

This clonotype has at least ten counts. V and J are TRBV10-2 and TRBJ2-6; D is tentatively TRBD1 or TRBD2 (7 bases each). This CDR3 is built from 16 residues. In germline, CDR1 is WSHSY, CDR2 SAAADI. V gave up 3 bases and J gave up 2 bases, with 11 bases separating them. CDR3 amino acids: CASSDPGGAGANVLTF. DNA of the CDR3: TGCGCCAGCAGTGACCCAGGGGGGGCTGGGGCCAACGTCCTGACTTTC.

About this clonotype itself: The junction does not match germline at one end; this may be a read error. The rearrangement links TRBV10-3 to TRBJ2-7, with TRBD1 identical over 12 bases. CDR3 length equals 14 residues. The V gene's germline CDR1 is ENHRY and CDR2 SYGVKD. CDR3 protein: CVISLGQGANEQYF. The DNA of the CDR3 is TGTGTCATCAGCCTGGGACAGGGGGCGAACGAGCAGTACTTC.

This chain uses TRBV6-6 with TRBJ2-3, with D possibly being TRBD2 (6 bases). The CDR3 consists of 14 residues. Germline V CDR1 and CDR2: MNHNY, SVGAGI (reference sequence). The CDR3 sequence is CVSSLGTGADTQYF. CDR3 nucleotides: TGTGTCAGTTCCCTCGGGACGGGAGCAGATACGCAGTATTTT.

As regards this clonotype: Here the CDR3 omits its conserved ending phenylalanine or tryptophan, so a read error is the likely source. This sequence joins TRBV6-5 and TRBJ2-1; 12 nucleotides line up with TRBD2. The CDR3 has 16 amino acids. The ends lost 5 bases at V and 0 bases at J; junction bases unmatched: 2. In germline, CDR1 is MNHEY, CDR2 SVGAGI. The CDR3 DNA sequence: TGTGCCAGCAGTGGACTAGCGGGAAGCTCCTACAATGAGCAGTTCTTA. It codes for CASSGLAGSSYNEQFL.

This chain connects TRBV7-8 to TRBJ2-5; TRBD1 aligns across 10 bases. The CDR3 length is 17 residues. The V segment lost 1 base and the J segment 7 bases; nucleotides outside the gene matches: 12. Germline V lookup: CDR1 SGHVS, CDR2 FQNEAQ. The CDR3 nucleotides are TGTGCCAGCAGCTTAGGCCGGGACAGGGGTAGAATTGGGACCCAGTACTTC. Protein: CASSLGRDRGRIGTQYF.

This clonotype appeared a single time. The conserved phenylalanine or tryptophan normally closing the CDR3 is absent here, so this likely arose from a read error. The chain couples TRBV5-1 to TRBJ2-3, with 14 bases matching TRBD2. CDR1 is SGHRS and CDR2 is YFSETQ in the germline V gene. Germline trimming cut 4 bases from V and 7 bases from J; bases unmatched to any gene: 14. The CDR3 totals 18 residues. CDR3 residues: CASSLRPAGTSGRNTQYV. The CDR3 region has the DNA TGCGCCAGCAGCCTAAGACCGGCCGGGACTAGCGGGAGAAATACGCAGTATGTT.

Remarks on this clonotype: Being one base from a much bigger clone, this may be a read error. This chain uses TRBV12-3 or TRBV12-4 with TRBJ1-2; D gene uncertain. The length of the CDR3 is 15 residues. Trimming took 7 bases from V and 2 from J, leaving 17 bases between them. CDR3 DNA sequence: TGTGCCAGCAATACTCAGAGGACCGCCAACTATGGCTACACCTTC. It specifies CASNTQRTANYGYTF.

This clonotype occurred many times. V usage is TRBV10-1 and J usage is TRBJ2-3; no definite D call. The CDR3 runs 15 residues. In germline, CDR1 is WNHNN, CDR2 SYGVQD (reference sequence). V lost 4 bases to trimming and J lost 0 bases, with 11 bases between them. CDR3 in DNA: TGCGCCAGCAGTGGAATGGATACTAGCACAGATACGCAGTATTTT. This codes for CASSGMDTSTDTQYF.

In this sample, this clonotype turned up many times. The gene calls are TRBV6-5 and TRBJ2-3; 10 nucleotides line up with TRBD1. Germline V gene data show CDR1 as MNHEY and CDR2 as SVGAGI. V was pared by 2 bases and J by 4 bases, with 3 bases of the junction left unmatched. This CDR3 has 15 residues. CDR3 loop: CASSYGTGVADTQYF. Here the CDR3 DNA reads TGTGCCAGCAGTTACGGGACAGGGGTCGCAGATACGCAGTATTTT.

This clonotype was found once. A much more abundant neighbour one base away suggests this may be a read error. The CDR3 nucleotides are TGTGCCAGCAGTAGGGGACAGGAGGTTCGGACCGGGGAGCTGTTTTTT. Translated, it gives CASSRGQEVRTGELFF. The J gene is TRBJ2-2, the V gene TRBV6-5; TRBD1 aligns across 8 bases. There are 16 residues in the CDR3. The V gene's germline CDR1 is MNHEY and CDR2 SVGAGI. Germline trimming cut 5 bases from V and 5 bases from J; bases unmatched to any gene: 10.

Comments on this clonotype: It may be a read error: a sequence one base away is much more abundant. The chain links TRBV19 to TRBJ2-2; D unclear. The CDR3 loop spans 11 amino acids. Germline assignment: CDR1 LNHDA and CDR2 SQIVND (reference sequence). The CDR3 DNA reads as TGTGTCAGTAGTATATTTGGGGAGCTGTTTTTT. This sequence encodes CVSSIFGELFF.

In the case of this clonotype: A read error may explain this, as a much larger clone is one base away. The V gene is TRBV10-3, the J gene TRBJ2-1; the D is unclear. Germline V gives CDR1 ENHRY, CDR2 SYGVKD. CDR3 length: 15 amino acids. V lost 2 bases to trimming and J lost 5 bases, with 13 bases between them. CDR3: CAISEITVPNNEQFF. CDR3 in DNA: TGTGCCATCAGTGAGATCACAGTGCCCAACAATGAGCAGTTCTTC.

The CDR3 DNA sequence: TGTGCCAGCAGCAAAGGGAGGGGGACTGAAGCTTTCTTT. It specifies CASSKGRGTEAFF. V is TRBV21-1 and J is TRBJ1-1; the table's TRBD1 call for D was not verified on the DNA. TRBV21-1 is classified as a pseudogene. This CDR3 spans 13 amino acids.

Concerning this clonotype: One end of the junction is discordant with germline, which a read error may explain. The chain uses TRBV28 and TRBJ2-3, with TRBD1 identical over 9 bases. This CDR3 comprises 15 residues. Germline CDR1 reads MDHEN; CDR2 reads SYDVKM. This chain's CDR3 is CASSFGGTGPDTQCF. The CDR3 DNA is TGTGCCAGCTCCTTTGGTGGGACAGGGCCAGATACGCAGTGTTTT.

This chain uses TRBV4-1 with TRBJ2-7; 7 bases line up with TRBD1. J was trimmed by 3 bases and V by 3 bases; bases with no gene match: 14. The CDR3 is 17 residues long. Germline V gene data show CDR1 as MGHRA and CDR2 as YSYEKL. The CDR3 bases are TGCGCCAGCAGCCAGGACGGCAGGGGGTCGGCATACTACGAGCAGTACTTC. Amino acids: CASSQDGRGSAYYEQYF.

The chain has TRBV5-4 and TRBJ1-2; D is undetermined. In germline, CDR1 is SGHNT, CDR2 YYREEE (reference sequence). CDR3 length: 13 residues. The V end was cut by 5 bases, the J end by 9 bases, with 17 bases between. CDR3 DNA sequence: TGTGCCAGCAGGTTTGGGGAGGCTAGTAGCTACACCTTC. Protein sequence: CASRFGEASSYTF.

Worth noting for this clonotype: This clone may be a read error of a much larger clone one base away. The rearrangement joins TRBV12-3 or TRBV12-4 to TRBJ2-1; D remains ambiguous. The CDR3 loop spans 16 amino acids. CDR3 in DNA: TGTACCAGCAGTTTTACGGTAGGGATCGACCCTAGTGAGCAGTTCTTC. Its protein product is CTSSFTVGIDPSEQFF.

V usage is TRBV5-5 and J usage is TRBJ2-1; D remains ambiguous. The ends were cut back, 0 bases at V and 6 bases at J, with 10 bases in the middle. CDR3 length: 14 residues. Germline CDR1 and CDR2: SGHKS and YYEKEE (reference sequence). CDR3 protein: CASSLGPYTNEQFF. The DNA of the CDR3 is TGTGCCAGCAGCTTGGGACCCTACACCAATGAGCAGTTCTTC.

Remarks on this clonotype: The junction departs from the called germline gene at one end, perhaps through a read error. Here the CDR3 DNA reads TGTGCTAGCAGCTTTAGACTGGGCAGATCCTACAATGAGCAGTTCTTC. It is translated as CASSFRLGRSYNEQFF. The J gene is TRBJ2-1, the V gene TRBV11-1; D is unclear. There are 16 residues in the CDR3. In germline, CDR1 is SGHAT, CDR2 FQDESV (reference sequence).